This TCR beta chain was documented in a study of regulatory T cells in long-lasting Graves disease. This clonotype was picked up a small number of times. What it binds is not known. The study, taken as a whole, reports: Thyroid tissue was not sampled; only peripheral blood was.

To make TCR beta libraries, researchers used iRepertoire HTBI primers and Arm-PCR of CDR3 regions. TCRdb reprocessed the multiplex PCR reads with MiXCR, giving one entry per CDR3 protein. The sample includes under 500,000 distinct CDR3 sequences, around 21% of them seen just once. The CDR3 consists of 15 residues. The germline V gene encodes CDR1 DFQATT and CDR2 SNEGSKA (reference sequence). Trimming shortened V by 0 bases and J by 4 bases, and 13 bases separated the two germline ends. The time point here: persistent/refractory GD, antithyroid drugs over 5 years with positive TRAb. RNA from PBMCs was the source of the TCR library.

The genes are TRBV20-1 and TRBJ1-5; D is undetermined. The sequence came from a female donor with Graves disease. Sequenced here: peripheral blood mononuclear cells (PBMCs), sampled when the disease was refractory, from a patient treated with antithyroid drugs. CDR3 sequence: CSARELREQNQPQHF. The DNA for the CDR3 is TGCAGTGCTAGAGAGTTAAGGGAACAAAATCAGCCCCAGCATTTT.